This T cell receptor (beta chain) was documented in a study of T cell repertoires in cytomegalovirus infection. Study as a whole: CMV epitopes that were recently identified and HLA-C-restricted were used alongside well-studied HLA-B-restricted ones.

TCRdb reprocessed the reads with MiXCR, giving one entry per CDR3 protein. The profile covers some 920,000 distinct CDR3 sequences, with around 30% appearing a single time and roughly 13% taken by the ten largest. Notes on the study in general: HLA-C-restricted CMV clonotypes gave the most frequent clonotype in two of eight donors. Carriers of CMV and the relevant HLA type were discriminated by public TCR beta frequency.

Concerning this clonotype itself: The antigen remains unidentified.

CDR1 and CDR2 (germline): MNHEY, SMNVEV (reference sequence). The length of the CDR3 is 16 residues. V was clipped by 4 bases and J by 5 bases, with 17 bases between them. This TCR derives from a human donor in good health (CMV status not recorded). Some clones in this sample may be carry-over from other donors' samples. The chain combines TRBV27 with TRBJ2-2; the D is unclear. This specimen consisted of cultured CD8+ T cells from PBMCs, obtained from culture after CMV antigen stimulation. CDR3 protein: CASSSPATTVTGELFF. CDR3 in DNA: TGTGCCAGCAGTTCCCCTGCAACTACAGTGACCGGGGAGCTGTTTTTT.